This T cell receptor (beta chain) was sequenced in a study of T-cell memory formation after mild COVID-19 (dated by TCRdb to the early 2020s). Regarding the research as a whole: TCR sequence clusters from the two donors were found to be largely donor specific. In a couple of donors, T-cell clones that expanded and contracted after mild COVID-19 were followed by sequencing TCRalpha and TCRbeta repertoires longitudinally. Two young, previously healthy adult volunteers made up the cohort, one male and one female.

Ficoll-Paque density gradient centrifugation was used to isolate PBMCs. This clonotype was recorded a few times. What this receptor recognizes is not known. No quality values exist for individual bases; no much larger clone is one base distant. Reads for this sample came from an Illumina NovaSeq 6000. Using 5'RACE with constant-segment primers, TCRalpha and TCRbeta cDNA libraries were constructed, with sample barcodes and unique molecular identifiers added in the process. Trizol reagent was used to extract RNA from every sample. The libraries were amplified in two PCR steps, and the second step added a second sample barcode and Illumina TruSeq adapters. Libraries were sequenced on an Illumina NovaSeq with 2 x 150 bp paired-end reads. On the study's bioinformatics: Reads were demultiplexed and collapsed into UMI-guided consensus sequences with migec v1.2.7. Using mixcr v2.1.11, UMI consensuses were aligned to TRA and TRB V and J templates and then assembled into clonotypes. Expanded or contracted clonotypes were those called significant by both edgeR and NoisET, with noise models trained on biological replicates. edgeR calls used a false discovery rate-adjusted p below 0.01 and a log2 fold-change threshold of 1. As an exploratory analysis of dynamics, PCA with hierarchical clustering was applied to max-normalized trajectories of the 1000 most abundant clonotypes. Separately sequenced CD4+ and CD8+ repertoires were used to assign the CD4 or CD8 phenotype of responding clones. The raw public reads went through TCRdb reprocessing: fastp at Q25, MiXCR clone calling, in-frame beta chains kept. One record per CDR3 amino acid sequence lists the most common genes and DNA. The V and J calls and clone size are TCRdb's, not the authors'. Present in this sample are 250,000 to 350,000 distinct CDR3 sequences, 15% to 20% of which were seen just once. The ten largest clones represent more than 20% of the sample.

The CDR3 spans 15 residues, from the cysteine through the phenylalanine. Just CDR3 DNA is preserved here, 45 bases in frame from base 1. V and J lose 1 base and 0 bases, and a span of 9 bases separates them. The germline V gene sets CDR1 to LGHNA and CDR2 to YSLEER. The study at large found these results: From day 15 to 85, contracting clones showed balanced CD4/CD8 phenotypes, whereas a second wave of clones that expanded from day 15 to 37 leaned towards CD4+. The study included only a couple of mild cases, and larger cohorts that include severe cases with pre-infection samples were judged to be necessary. SARS-CoV-2 specificity was not confirmed for the second-wave clones peaking on day 37. Some responding clones were detected in pre-infection memory, suggesting pre-existing cross-reactive memory T cells joined the SARS-CoV-2 response. Contracting CD4+ clones were located mainly in the CM and EM memory subsets, whereas CD8+ clones were found to be enriched in EMRA.

Material: PBMCs or a T cell subset sorted from them (not recorded which). The receptor's source is a man between 18 and 35 years old who had mild COVID-19 (a few samples of this study predate the infection). The sample titles of this study are shuffled in the database, so cell type and time point are left out; the donor was told from shared clones. The rearrangement combines TRBV4-3 with TRBJ1-2; there is no confident call for the D gene. The sequenced DNA: TGCGCCAGCAGCCAAGGGGCTGGAGCTAACTATGGCTACACCTTC. This encodes CASSQGAGANYGYTF.